This T cell receptor (beta chain) derives from a study of control samples from healthy donors and cancer patients. Trimming pared 1 base from V and 4 bases from J, leaving 5 bases between. Germline V gives CDR1 MGHRA, CDR2 YSYEKL. This CDR3 spans 13 amino acids. The assay was immunoSEQ multiplex PCR, and TCRdb's table has in-frame clones only and misses some. The sample shows about 170,000 clones, about nine tenths of them seen only once. What was sequenced was blood. This TCR was recovered from a woman aged 30 to 39 in good health. V usage is TRBV4-1 and J usage is TRBJ1-5, with D uncertain. CDR3 nucleotides: TGCGCCAGCAGCCAAGGGTGGAATCAGCCCCAGCATTTT. Protein: CASSQGWNQPQHF.